The 3 T cell receptor beta chains listed next were all sequenced from one sample in a study of memory CD4+ T cells and cytomegalovirus serostatus. The sort gate was single viable CD3+CD4+CD8-CD45RO+ cells for memory CD4+ T cells. TCRdb keeps only in-frame clones here, not all; method: immunoSEQ multiplex PCR. The top ten hold 0.79% of the sample, which has 40,000 to 45,000 clones, about four fifths seen once. What was sequenced was memory CD4+ T cells from blood. These receptor sequences come from an adult in good health and CMV-seronegative.

The rearrangement links TRBV7-2 to TRBJ2-5; the D gene is possibly TRBD1 (5 bases). CDR1 SGHTA and CDR2 FQGNSA come from the germline V gene. The CDR3 totals 14 residues. Deletions cut 3 bases from V and 1 base from J, with 9 bases between. In DNA form, the CDR3 reads TGTGCCAGCAGCTTCTTCAGGGTCCAAGAGACCCAGTACTTC. It specifies CASSFFRVQETQYF.

The chain links TRBV5-8 to TRBJ2-1; no reliable D call. V was cut by 4 bases and J by 8 bases, with 10 bases left in between. The CDR3 has 12 amino acids. CDR1 and CDR2 (germline): SGHTS, YDEGEE. CDR3 nucleotides: TGTGCCAGCAGCCCCGAAATCGATGAGCAGTTCTTC. Translation: CASSPEIDEQFF.

The CDR3 loop is CASSLAPTPYEQYF. The CDR3 DNA reads TGTGCCAGCAGCTTAGCGCCGACTCCCTACGAGCAGTACTTC. The rearrangement links TRBV11-2 to TRBJ2-7; D unclear. This CDR3 contains 14 residues. Germline V gene sequence: CDR1 SGHAT, CDR2 FQNNGV. Trimming took off 1 base at V and 2 bases at J, with 9 bases between the two ends.